This passage covers 19 T cell receptor beta chains from one sample sequenced in a study of blood T cell repertoires in COVID-19. Assay: immunoSEQ multiplex PCR; the TCRdb copy retains only in-frame clones and omits some. The data contain around 100,000 clones, more than 75% of them seen just once; the ten biggest clones take up under 2.5%. Sequencing was done on a sample of peripheral blood. The receptors stem from a human donor in a cohort sampled during active COVID-19.

In nucleotides, the CDR3 is TGTGCCAGCAGCCAAGAGTGGGCCAGGGGTAGTGAAAAACTGTTTTTT. Translating it yields CASSQEWARGSEKLFF. The chain recombines TRBV4-2 with TRBJ1-4, with D perhaps TRBD1 (6 bases). The length of the CDR3 is 16 residues. V dropped 0 bases and J dropped 7 bases, with 15 bases sitting between them. CDR1 LGHNA and CDR2 YNFKEQ come from the germline V gene.

Worth noting for this clone: Other DNA sequences in the sample encode the same CDR3. The V and J genes are TRBV28 and TRBJ1-6; possibly TRBD1 for D (5 bases). The CDR3 has 14 amino acids. The ends were cut back, 5 bases at V and 6 bases at J, with 11 bases in the middle. CDR1 and CDR2 (germline): MDHEN, SYDVKM. CDR3 sequence (DNA): TGTGCCAGCAGTCCGGGACTGACTAATTCACCCCTCCACTTT. As protein: CASSPGLTNSPLHF. The full variable domain, its missing parts supplied by reference TRBV28 and TRBJ1-6, is DVKVTQSSRYLVKRTGEKVFLECVQDMDHENMFWYRQDPGLGLRLIYFSYDVKMKEKGDIPEGYSVSREKKERFSLILESASTNQTSMYLCASSPGLTNSPLHFGNGTRLTVT.

This chain links TRBV29-1 with TRBJ2-1, with D possibly being TRBD2 (7 bases). CDR1 is SQVTM, CDR2 ANQGSEA, per germline. This CDR3 region has 14 residues. The V gene lost 0 bases and the J gene lost 14 bases, with 20 bases spanning the gap. The DNA of the CDR3 is TGCAGCGTTGAAGACGGGGGGCGTCGGGGAAGTAAGTTCTTC. Translation gives CSVEDGGRRGSKFF.

Concerning this clone: The same CDR3 is also encoded by other DNA sequences in this sample. CDR3 residues: CASSLYEQYF. CDR3 nucleotides: TGTGCCAGCAGCCTGTACGAGCAGTACTTC. The gene calls are TRBV28 and TRBJ2-7; D is unclear. Germline CDR1 and CDR2: MDHEN and SYDVKM. This CDR3 is 10 amino acids long. The V end lost 6 bases, the J end lost 4 bases, and 4 bases lay between the germline ends.

The chain joins TRBV10-3 to TRBJ2-3; possible D gene TRBD2, 6 bases. CDR3 length: 14 residues. CDR1 is ENHRY and CDR2 is SYGVKD in the germline V gene. The V end was cut by 6 bases, the J end by 3 bases, with 13 bases between. The CDR3 region has the DNA TGTGCCATCAGGACATCTGGAGGGACAGATACGCAGTATTTT. It yields the protein CAIRTSGGTDTQYF.

The genes are TRBV18 and TRBJ2-3, with a tentative D call TRBD2 (6 bases). The germline V and J ends were trimmed by 3 bases and 0 bases, with 10 bases remaining between them. This CDR3 contains 15 residues. Germline lookup yields CDR1 KGHSH and CDR2 LQKENI. The CDR3 sequence: CASSPQEGSTDTQYF. As DNA, the CDR3 is TGTGCCAGCTCACCTCAGGAGGGTAGCACAGATACGCAGTATTTT.

CDR3 nucleotide sequence: TGTGCCAGCAGCCAAGGAGTCGCGGGGGGGTACCAAGAGACCCAGTACTTC. Translated: CASSQGVAGGYQETQYF. The V call is TRBV4-2, the J call TRBJ2-5; 9 nucleotides line up with TRBD2. From germline, CDR1 is LGHNA and CDR2 YNFKEQ. The junction had 6 bases not matched to a gene; V was cut back by 1 base and J by 0 bases. This CDR3 contains 17 residues.

Concerning this clone: This sample also contains other DNA sequences that code for the same CDR3. The rearrangement uses TRBV6-2 or TRBV6-3 and TRBJ1-4; D is uncertain. This CDR3 comprises 17 residues. The germline V gene has CDR1 MNHEY and CDR2 SVGEGT. V was pared by 5 bases and J by 0 bases, with 16 bases between. The CDR3 loop is CASSPAGTVPTNEKLFF. The CDR3, as DNA: TGTGCCAGCAGTCCAGCCGGAACAGTTCCAACTAATGAAAAACTGTTTTTT.

This chain links TRBV7-9 with TRBJ2-1; TRBD1 is a possible D gene (5 bases). CDR1 is SEHNR and CDR2 is FQNEAQ in the germline V gene (reference sequence). The ends were cut back, 1 base at V and 4 bases at J, with 11 bases in the middle. The CDR3 runs 15 residues. In nucleotides, the CDR3 is TGTGCCAGCAGCTTAGACCTAGGGGATTACAATGAGCAGTTCTTC. Residues: CASSLDLGDYNEQFF.

This sequence joins TRBV23-1 and TRBJ2-5, with D possibly being TRBD1 (5 bases). TRBV23-1 is labeled an ORF, and its function is uncertain. The CDR3 is 15 residues long. Trimming shortened V by 6 bases and J by 3 bases, and 17 bases separated the two germline ends. This CDR3 reads CASSYIEQVKETQYF. CDR3 bases: TGCGCCAGCAGCTATATCGAACAGGTCAAAGAGACCCAGTACTTC.

The chain recombines TRBV7-2 with TRBJ2-3; 9 nucleotides match TRBD2. There are 14 residues in the CDR3. Germline CDR1 is SGHTA and CDR2 is FQGNSA. After removal of 11 bases from V and 4 bases from J, the junction contained 10 bases not matched to a gene. CDR3 amino acids: CAGGGEGRADTQYF. The DNA for the CDR3 is TGTGCCGGCGGGGGGGAGGGACGGGCAGATACGCAGTATTTT.

V is TRBV1 and J is TRBJ2-1; the DNA was not used to check the table's D call, TRBD2. TRBV1 is a pseudogene segment. CDR3 length equals 18 residues. The CDR3 DNA is TGCACCAGCAGCCAAGGCGTCGGGCGGGAGATCTCCTACAATGAGCAGTTCTTC. Translated: CTSSQGVGREISYNEQFF.

The chain carries TRBV15 and TRBJ2-1; a weak D match, TRBD1 (6 bases). Germline CDR1 and CDR2: LNHNV and YYDKDF (reference sequence). CDR3 length equals 15 residues. V shed 0 bases and J shed 4 bases, with 10 bases lying between them. This CDR3 reads CATSREQGAYNEQFF. The CDR3 region has the DNA TGTGCCACCAGCAGAGAACAGGGAGCTTACAATGAGCAGTTCTTC.

The chain links TRBV4-2 to TRBJ2-2; D remains unclear. The V gene lost 0 bases and the J gene lost 2 bases, with 7 bases spanning the gap. CDR1 and CDR2 (germline): LGHNA, YNFKEQ. This CDR3 has 15 amino acids. CDR3 sequence reads: CASSQEAYNTGELFF. The CDR3 DNA is TGTGCCAGCAGCCAAGAGGCTTATAACACCGGGGAGCTGTTTTTT.

This sequence joins TRBV18 and TRBJ2-1, with TRBD2 as a possible D gene (5 bases). CDR3 length: 16 residues. Trimming cost V 3 bases and J 7 bases, with 19 bases left between them. Per germline, CDR1 KGHSH and CDR2 LQKENI. This chain's CDR3 is CASSPRASPEGNEQFF. CDR3 sequence (DNA): TGTGCCAGCTCACCCCGGGCGTCACCTGAGGGAAATGAGCAGTTCTTC. The whole variable domain, remainder taken from reference TRBV18 and TRBJ2-1, is NAGVMQNPRHLVRRRGQEARLRCSPMKGHSHVYWYRQLPEEGLKFMVYLQKENIIDESGMPKERFSAEFPKEGPSILRIQQVVRGDSAAYFCASSPRASPEGNEQFFGPGTRLTVL.

The chain carries TRBV10-3 and TRBJ2-5, with D possibly TRBD2 on 5 matching bases. The germline V gene has CDR1 ENHRY and CDR2 SYGVKD. The CDR3 is 15 amino acids. V was cut by 0 bases and J by 1 base, with 9 bases left in between. This chain's CDR3 is CAISESFRGQETQYF. In DNA, the CDR3 is TGTGCCATCAGTGAGTCTTTCCGGGGCCAAGAGACCCAGTACTTC.

The gene calls are TRBV10-1 and TRBJ2-7, with TRBD1 matching over 8 bases. CDR1 and CDR2 from the germline V gene are WNHNN and SYGVQD (reference sequence). CDR3 length: 15 amino acids. Trimming at V came to 4 bases and at J to 4 bases, leaving 9 bases not matched to a gene. CDR3 DNA: TGCGCCAGCAGTGGCAGCAGGGGGCCTCCTTACGAGCAGTACTTC. Its translation is CASSGSRGPPYEQYF.

The CDR3 sequence is CASSDGQYGYTF. The CDR3 DNA reads TGTGCCAGCAGTGACGGACAGTATGGCTACACCTTC. V is TRBV6-4 and J is TRBJ1-2, with a tentative D call TRBD1 (6 bases). The V gene's germline CDR1 is MRHNA and CDR2 SNTAGT. This CDR3 region has 12 residues. Trimming cost V 2 bases and J 5 bases, with 6 bases left between them.

This clone occurred once. This chain uses TRBV10-3 with TRBJ2-3; D gene unclear. The germline gives CDR1 ENHRY, CDR2 SYGVKD. This CDR3 spans 15 amino acids. V was cut by 2 bases and J by 0 bases, with 9 bases left in between. The CDR3 DNA is TGTGCCATCAGTGAGGGGCTGTTTAGCACAGATACGCAGTATTTT. Its protein is CAISEGLFSTDTQYF.